The table lists the clone carrying this TCR beta chain with a count of one. This record comes from a study of blood T cell repertoires in COVID-19. Study background: The United States, Italy and Spain supplied acute and convalescent COVID-19 samples. In each case, the material was cDNA or gDNA derived from T cells, B-cell-depleted T cells, or PBMCs.

The method was immunoSEQ multiplex PCR; TCRdb's version includes in-frame clones alone and lacks a portion of them. This sample yields fewer than 120,000 clones, of which about three quarters are seen a single time; roughly 17% belongs to the top ten. This TCR derives from a woman of 80 years or more with active or convalescent COVID-19. Source material: peripheral blood.

The CDR3 protein is CASSQVRHEQYF. The CDR3 region has the DNA TGTGCCAGCAGCCAAGTGAGGCACGAGCAGTACTTC. This chain connects TRBV14 to TRBJ2-7, with no clear D. Trimming stripped 1 base from V and 5 bases from J, with 6 bases between. The CDR3 is made up of 12 amino acids. Per germline, CDR1 SGHDN and CDR2 FVKESK.